The rows below give T cell receptor beta chains drawn from one sample of a study of cytomegalovirus exposure and HLA in healthy donors. Only in-frame clones appear in the TCRdb table, and some are missing; sequencing was by immunoSEQ multiplex PCR. The data show some 120,000 clones, 75% to 85% seen once. The specimen sequenced was PBMCs. Receptor source: a middle-aged man in good health and CMV-seronegative. CDR3s include the opening cysteine and the closing phenylalanine or tryptophan.

TRBV4-3	TRBJ2-1	CASSQLAGGLDEQFF
TRBV9	TRBJ2-7	CASSPVRGTGARGQYF
TRBV21-1	TRBJ2-7	CARYEQYF
TRBV4-2	TRBJ2-7	CASSQEQGYEQYF
TRBV5-1	TRBJ1-1	CASSAGQNTEAFF
TRBV6-5	TRBJ1-1	CASSSTDGDTEAFF
TRBV7-9	TRBJ2-3	CASSLAGQGSDTQYF
TRBV6-1	TRBJ1-2	CATASTGNYGYTF
TRBV29-1	TRBJ1-2	CISEGDYGYTF
TRBV7-8	-	CASSLAVWASGSTGELFF
TRBV7-3	TRBJ1-1	CASSFRMTALGMNTEAFF
TRBV27	TRBJ2-1	CASLGGMNNEQFF
TRBV15	TRBJ2-1	CATSRDFGLAGFYNEQFF
TRBV7-9	TRBJ1-2	CASSFESNYGYTF
TRBV5-6	TRBJ1-4	CASSLVNLGEKLFF
TRBV6-6	TRBJ2-1	CAIQTLAHNEQFF
TRBV6-5	TRBJ2-7	CASSLGQGAYEQYF
TRBV19	TRBJ1-2	CASSTRVNRGRGYTF
TRBV12-5	TRBJ1-2	CASGLVAGWRGYTF
TRBV15	TRBJ2-7	CATSRDGQAPSYEQYF
TRBV5-1	TRBJ1-6	CASSWGDLGTADNSPLHF
TRBV7-9	TRBJ2-7	CASSLPGQGTQQYF
TRBV15	TRBJ2-7	CATMGTGGVWGDEQYF
TRBV5-4	TRBJ2-3	CASSLSPGQADTQYF
TRBV28	TRBJ2-5	CASSFMGAKETQYF
TRBV5-1	TRBJ1-4	CASSSGQGYEKLFF
TRBV5-1	TRBJ2-5	CASGDILGREQYF
TRBV19	TRBJ1-2	CASTADSPYGYTF
TRBV30	TRBJ1-6	CAWTTGQAIPLHF
TRBV7-8	TRBJ2-7	CASSSSYRGGEQYF
TRBV11-2	TRBJ1-2	CASSPRGGYTF
TRBV30	TRBJ1-1	CAWSVRGGRGMNTEAFF
TRBV5-1	TRBJ2-3	CASSTLAGGPGDTQYF
TRBV9	TRBJ2-1	CASTPGATEAYNEQFF
TRBV5-4	TRBJ2-1	CASSVASGSNEQFF
TRBV9	TRBJ2-5	CASSVGGRAGETQYF
TRBV21-1	TRBJ2-1	CASSKLDAEDEQFF
TRBV5-4	TRBJ1-4	CASSLTVNEKLFF
TRBV30	TRBJ1-5	CAWSMGQVYQPQHF
TRBV29-1	TRBJ2-7	CSTWEGSSYEQYF